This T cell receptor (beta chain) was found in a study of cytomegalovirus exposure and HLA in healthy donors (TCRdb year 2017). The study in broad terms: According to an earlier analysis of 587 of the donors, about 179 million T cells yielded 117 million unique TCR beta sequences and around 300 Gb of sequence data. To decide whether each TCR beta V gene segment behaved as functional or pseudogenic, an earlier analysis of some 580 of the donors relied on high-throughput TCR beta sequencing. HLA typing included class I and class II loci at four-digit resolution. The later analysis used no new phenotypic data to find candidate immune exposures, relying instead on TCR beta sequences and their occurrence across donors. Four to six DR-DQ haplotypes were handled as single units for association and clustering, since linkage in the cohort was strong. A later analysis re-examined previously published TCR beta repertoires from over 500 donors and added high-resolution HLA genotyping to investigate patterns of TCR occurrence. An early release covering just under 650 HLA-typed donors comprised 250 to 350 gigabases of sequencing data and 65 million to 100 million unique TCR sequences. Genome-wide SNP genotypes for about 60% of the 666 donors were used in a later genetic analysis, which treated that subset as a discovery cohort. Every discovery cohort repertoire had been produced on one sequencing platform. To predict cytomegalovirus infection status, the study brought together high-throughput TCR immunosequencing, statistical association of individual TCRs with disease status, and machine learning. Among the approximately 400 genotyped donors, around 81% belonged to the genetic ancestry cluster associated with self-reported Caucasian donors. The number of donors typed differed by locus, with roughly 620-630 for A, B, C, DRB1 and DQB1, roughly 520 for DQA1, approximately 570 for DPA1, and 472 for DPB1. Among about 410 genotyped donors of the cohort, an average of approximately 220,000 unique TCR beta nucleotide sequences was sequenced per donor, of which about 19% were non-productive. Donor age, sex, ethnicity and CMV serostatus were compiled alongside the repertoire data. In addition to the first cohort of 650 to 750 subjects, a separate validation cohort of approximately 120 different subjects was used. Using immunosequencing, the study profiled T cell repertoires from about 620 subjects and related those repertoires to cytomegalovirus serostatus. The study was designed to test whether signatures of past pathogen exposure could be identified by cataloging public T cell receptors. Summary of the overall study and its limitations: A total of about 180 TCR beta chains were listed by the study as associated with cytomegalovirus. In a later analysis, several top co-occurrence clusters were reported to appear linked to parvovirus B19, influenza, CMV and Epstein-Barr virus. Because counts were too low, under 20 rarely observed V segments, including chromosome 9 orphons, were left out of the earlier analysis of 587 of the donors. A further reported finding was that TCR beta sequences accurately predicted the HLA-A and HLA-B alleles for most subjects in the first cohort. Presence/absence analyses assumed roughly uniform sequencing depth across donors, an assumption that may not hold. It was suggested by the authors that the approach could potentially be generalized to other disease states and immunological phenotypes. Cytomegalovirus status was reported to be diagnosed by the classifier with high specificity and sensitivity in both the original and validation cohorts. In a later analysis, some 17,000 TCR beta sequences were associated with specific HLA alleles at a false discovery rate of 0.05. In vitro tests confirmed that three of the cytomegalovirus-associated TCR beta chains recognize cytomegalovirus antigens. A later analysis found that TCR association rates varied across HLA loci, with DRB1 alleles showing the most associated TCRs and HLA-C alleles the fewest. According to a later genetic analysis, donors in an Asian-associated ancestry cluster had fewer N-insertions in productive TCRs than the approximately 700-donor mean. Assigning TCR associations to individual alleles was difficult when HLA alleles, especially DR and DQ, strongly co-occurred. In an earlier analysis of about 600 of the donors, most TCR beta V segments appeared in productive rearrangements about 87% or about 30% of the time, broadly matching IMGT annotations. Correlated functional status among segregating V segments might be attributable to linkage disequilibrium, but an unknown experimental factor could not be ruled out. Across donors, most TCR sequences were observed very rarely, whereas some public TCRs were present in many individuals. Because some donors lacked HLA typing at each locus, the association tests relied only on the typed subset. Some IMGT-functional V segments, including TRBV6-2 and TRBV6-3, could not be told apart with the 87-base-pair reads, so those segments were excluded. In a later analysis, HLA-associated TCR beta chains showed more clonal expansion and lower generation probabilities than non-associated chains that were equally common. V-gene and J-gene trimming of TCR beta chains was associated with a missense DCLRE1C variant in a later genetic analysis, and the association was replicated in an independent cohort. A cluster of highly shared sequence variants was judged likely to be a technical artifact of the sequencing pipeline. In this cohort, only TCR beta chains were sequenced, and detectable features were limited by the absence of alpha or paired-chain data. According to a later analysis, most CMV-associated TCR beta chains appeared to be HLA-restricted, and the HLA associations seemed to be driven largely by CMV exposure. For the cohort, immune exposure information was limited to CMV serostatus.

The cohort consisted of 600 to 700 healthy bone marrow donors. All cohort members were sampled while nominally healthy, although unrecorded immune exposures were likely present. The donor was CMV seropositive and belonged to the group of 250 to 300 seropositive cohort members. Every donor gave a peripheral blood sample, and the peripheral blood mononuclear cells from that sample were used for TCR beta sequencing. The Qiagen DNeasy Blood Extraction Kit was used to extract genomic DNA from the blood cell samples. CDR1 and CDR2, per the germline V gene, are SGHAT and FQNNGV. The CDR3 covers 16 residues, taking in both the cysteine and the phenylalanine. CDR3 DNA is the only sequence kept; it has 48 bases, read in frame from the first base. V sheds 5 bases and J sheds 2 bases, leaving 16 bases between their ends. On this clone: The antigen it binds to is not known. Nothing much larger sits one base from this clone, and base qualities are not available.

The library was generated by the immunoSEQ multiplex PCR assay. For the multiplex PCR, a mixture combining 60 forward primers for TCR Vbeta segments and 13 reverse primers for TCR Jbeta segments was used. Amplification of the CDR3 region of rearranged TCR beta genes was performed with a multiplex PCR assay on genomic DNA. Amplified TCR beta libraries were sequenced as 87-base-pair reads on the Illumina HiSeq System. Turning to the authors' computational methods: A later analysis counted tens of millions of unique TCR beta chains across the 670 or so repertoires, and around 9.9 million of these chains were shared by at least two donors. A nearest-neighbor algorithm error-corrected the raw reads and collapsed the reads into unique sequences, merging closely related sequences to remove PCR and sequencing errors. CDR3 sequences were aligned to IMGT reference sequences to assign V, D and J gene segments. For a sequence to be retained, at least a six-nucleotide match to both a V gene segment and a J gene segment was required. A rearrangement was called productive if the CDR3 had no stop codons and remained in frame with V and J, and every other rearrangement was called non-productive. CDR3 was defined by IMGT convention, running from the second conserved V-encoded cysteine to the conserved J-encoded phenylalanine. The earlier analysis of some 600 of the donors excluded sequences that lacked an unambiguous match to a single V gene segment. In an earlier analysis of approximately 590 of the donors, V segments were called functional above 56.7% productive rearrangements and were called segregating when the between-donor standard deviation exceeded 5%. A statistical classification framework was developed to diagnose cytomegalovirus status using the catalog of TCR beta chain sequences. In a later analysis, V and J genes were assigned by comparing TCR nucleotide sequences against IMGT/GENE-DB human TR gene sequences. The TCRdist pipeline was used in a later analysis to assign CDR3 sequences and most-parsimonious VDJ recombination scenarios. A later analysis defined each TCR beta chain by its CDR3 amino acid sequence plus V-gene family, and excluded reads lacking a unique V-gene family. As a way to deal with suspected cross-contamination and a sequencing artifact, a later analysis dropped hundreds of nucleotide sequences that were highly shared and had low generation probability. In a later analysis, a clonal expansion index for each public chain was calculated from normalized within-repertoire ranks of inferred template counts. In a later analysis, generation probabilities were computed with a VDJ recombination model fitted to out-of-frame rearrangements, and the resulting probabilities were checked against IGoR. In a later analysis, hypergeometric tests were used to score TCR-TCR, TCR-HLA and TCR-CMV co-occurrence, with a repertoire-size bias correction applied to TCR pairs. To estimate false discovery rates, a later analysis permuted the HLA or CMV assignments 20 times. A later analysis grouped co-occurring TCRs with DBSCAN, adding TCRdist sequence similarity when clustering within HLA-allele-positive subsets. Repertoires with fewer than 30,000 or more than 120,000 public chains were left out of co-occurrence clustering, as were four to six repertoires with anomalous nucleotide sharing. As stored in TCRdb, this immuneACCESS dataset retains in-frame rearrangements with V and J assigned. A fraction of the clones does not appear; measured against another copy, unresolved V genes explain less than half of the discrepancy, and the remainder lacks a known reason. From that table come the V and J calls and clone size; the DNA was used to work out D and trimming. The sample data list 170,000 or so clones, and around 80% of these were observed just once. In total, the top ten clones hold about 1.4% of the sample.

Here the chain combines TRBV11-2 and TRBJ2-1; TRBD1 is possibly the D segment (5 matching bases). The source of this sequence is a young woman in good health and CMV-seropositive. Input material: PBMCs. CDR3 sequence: CASSLRVAGPYNEQFF. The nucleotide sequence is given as TGTGCCAGCAGCCTCAGGGTAGCAGGGCCCTACAATGAGCAGTTCTTC.